This T cell receptor (beta chain) was profiled in a study of Ad26.COV2.S vaccination and SARS-CoV-2 variants. This table comes from immunoSEQ multiplex PCR, and its TCRdb copy is limited to in-frame clones, with some not included. The sample lists roughly 460,000 clones, approximately 90% seen once, with around 1.8% in the top ten. Germline trimming cut 4 bases from V and 2 bases from J; bases unmatched to any gene: 17. Germline CDR1 and CDR2: SGDLS and YYNGEE. The CDR3 contains 20 residues. Treatment: around 19 received Ad26.COV2.S at low or high dose, single or two shots; about 5 received placebo; per-sample allocation not given. Sampling occurred on day 63 after the first vaccine or placebo injection.

The specimen was peripheral blood, collected in a trial of Ad26.COV2.S vaccine versus placebo. The source of this sequence is a person aged 18 to 59 who received the Ad26.COV2.S COVID-19 vaccine or a placebo. This sequence joins TRBV9 and TRBJ2-7, with TRBD2 matching 14 bases. The CDR3 is CASSPWDGLAGGLGPYEQYF. The CDR3 coding sequence is TGTGCCAGCAGCCCTTGGGATGGACTAGCGGGAGGTCTGGGCCCCTACGAGCAGTACTTC.